This TCR beta chain was sequenced during a study of blood T cell repertoires in COVID-19. The method was immunoSEQ multiplex PCR; TCRdb's version includes in-frame clones alone and lacks a portion of them. Here the sample spans under 200,000 clones, roughly 81% being singletons. Seattle enrolled patients during active infection and tracked them longitudinally. The germline V gene has CDR1 MNHEY and CDR2 SVGAGI. The CDR3 contains 14 residues. V was cut by 2 bases and J by 1 base, with 8 bases left in between. This receptor was taken from a woman aged 60-70 years with COVID-19, enrolled during active disease. Sequencing was carried out using peripheral blood. The chain joins TRBV6-5 to TRBJ1-2; perhaps TRBD1 as D (6 bases). The CDR3 DNA is TGTGCCAGCAGTTACCAACAGGGTAACTATGGCTACACCTTC. Its protein product is CASSYQQGNYGYTF.